This T cell receptor beta chain came from a study of long-term antiretroviral therapy in people with HIV. Study overall: Sampling started about a decade before the 2015 immediate-ART recommendation.

Survey-level resolution applied to immunoSEQ assay v3.0. Sequencing of each sample targeted roughly 40,000-55,000 T-cell genomes. Only in-frame clones appear in the TCRdb table, and some are missing; sequencing was by immunoSEQ multiplex PCR. Of tens of thousands of clones listed, roughly 95% are singletons. Germline V lookup: CDR1 MGHRA, CDR2 YSYEKL. Trimming pared 4 bases from V and 3 bases from J, leaving 17 bases between. The CDR3 consists of 16 residues. Researchers secured at least one pre-ART and at least two post-ART PBMC samples from each donor. United States facilities provided treatment to all participants with HIV.

The J gene is TRBJ2-3, the V gene TRBV4-1; either TRBD1 or TRBD2 may fit D (5 bases each). Specimen: unsorted PBMCs, collected 3.7 years after starting antiretroviral therapy. This sequence originates from a woman between 45 and 65 years old with HIV. For the CDR3, the DNA is TGCGCCAGCAGCCCGGGACCATTTGAGGGTACAGATACGCAGTATTTT. As protein: CASSPGPFEGTDTQYF.